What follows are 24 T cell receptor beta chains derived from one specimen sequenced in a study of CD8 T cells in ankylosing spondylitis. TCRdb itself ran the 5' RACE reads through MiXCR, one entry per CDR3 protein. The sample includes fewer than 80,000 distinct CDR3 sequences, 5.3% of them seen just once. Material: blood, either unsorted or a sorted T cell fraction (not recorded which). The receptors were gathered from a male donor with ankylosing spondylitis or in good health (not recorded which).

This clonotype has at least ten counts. CDR3 in amino acids: CATSGVGTQGLNGYTF. The DNA for the CDR3 is TGTGCCACCAGCGGAGTGGGGACCCAGGGGTTAAATGGCTACACCTTC. J is TRBJ1-2 and V is TRBV15; TRBD1 is a possible D gene (6 bases). CDR3 length equals 16 residues. Trimming left V 5 bases short and J 6 bases short, with 22 bases between. Looked up from germline, CDR1 is LNHNV and CDR2 is YYDKDF (reference sequence).

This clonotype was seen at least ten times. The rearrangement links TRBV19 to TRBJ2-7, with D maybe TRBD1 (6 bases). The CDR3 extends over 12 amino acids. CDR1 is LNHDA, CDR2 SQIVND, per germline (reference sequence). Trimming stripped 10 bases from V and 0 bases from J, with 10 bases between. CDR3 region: CATGQTSYEQYF. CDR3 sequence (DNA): TGTGCCACAGGACAGACCTCCTACGAGCAGTACTTC.

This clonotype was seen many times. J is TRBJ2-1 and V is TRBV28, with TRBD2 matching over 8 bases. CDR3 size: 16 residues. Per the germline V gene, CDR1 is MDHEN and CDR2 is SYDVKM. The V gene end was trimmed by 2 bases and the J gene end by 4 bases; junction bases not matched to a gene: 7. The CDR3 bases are TGTGCCAGCAGTTTACCGTACCGGGGGGGTTACAATGAGCAGTTCTTC. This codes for CASSLPYRGGYNEQFF.

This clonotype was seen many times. The CDR3 nucleotides are TGTGCCAGCAGCCAAGATCCGGGCGTCCAGCCCTCAGGGGGGTATGGCTACACCTTC. Its protein product is CASSQDPGVQPSGGYGYTF. The V gene is TRBV4-2, the J gene TRBJ1-2; 7 bases are shared with TRBD1. Germline CDR1 reads LGHNA; CDR2 reads YNFKEQ. Trimming at V came to 0 bases and at J to 5 bases, leaving 18 bases not matched to a gene. This CDR3 is 19 amino acids long.

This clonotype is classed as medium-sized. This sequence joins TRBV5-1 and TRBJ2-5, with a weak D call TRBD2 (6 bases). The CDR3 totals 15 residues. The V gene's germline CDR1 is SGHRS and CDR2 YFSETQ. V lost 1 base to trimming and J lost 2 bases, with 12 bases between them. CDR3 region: CASSLYSGLQETQYF. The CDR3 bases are TGCGCCAGCAGCTTGTATAGCGGATTACAAGAGACCCAGTACTTC.

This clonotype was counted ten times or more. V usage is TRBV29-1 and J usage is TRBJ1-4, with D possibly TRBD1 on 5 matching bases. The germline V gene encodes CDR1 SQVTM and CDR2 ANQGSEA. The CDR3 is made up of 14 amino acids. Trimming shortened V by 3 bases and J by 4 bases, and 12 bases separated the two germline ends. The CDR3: CSVDPGKGNEKLFF. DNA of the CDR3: TGCAGCGTTGACCCAGGGAAGGGTAATGAAAAACTGTTTTTT.

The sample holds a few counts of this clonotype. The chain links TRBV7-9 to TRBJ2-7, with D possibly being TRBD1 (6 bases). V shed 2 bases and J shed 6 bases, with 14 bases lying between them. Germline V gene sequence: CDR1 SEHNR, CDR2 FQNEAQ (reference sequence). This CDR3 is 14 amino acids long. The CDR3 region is CASSLNGGHPEQYF. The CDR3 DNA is TGTGCCAGCAGCTTAAATGGGGGACACCCCGAGCAGTACTTC.

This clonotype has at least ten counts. The CDR3 protein is CASTSGGANTGELFF. In nucleotides, the CDR3 is TGTGCCAGCACCTCGGGGGGCGCGAACACCGGGGAGCTGTTTTTT. The V and J genes are TRBV11-3 and TRBJ2-2; TRBD2 is a possible D gene (7 bases). This CDR3 has 15 residues. V dropped 7 bases and J dropped 0 bases, with 12 bases sitting between them. Germline V CDR1 and CDR2: SGHNT, YENEEA.

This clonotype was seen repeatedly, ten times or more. Here the CDR3 DNA reads TGCAGTGCTAGAGATACAGCCTCTGGAAACACCATATATTTT. Protein sequence: CSARDTASGNTIYF. The rearrangement uses TRBV20-1 and TRBJ1-3; D gene ambiguous. The CDR3 totals 14 residues. CDR1 and CDR2 (germline): DFQATT, SNEGSKA (reference sequence). Trimming pared 0 bases from V and 0 bases from J, leaving 6 bases between.

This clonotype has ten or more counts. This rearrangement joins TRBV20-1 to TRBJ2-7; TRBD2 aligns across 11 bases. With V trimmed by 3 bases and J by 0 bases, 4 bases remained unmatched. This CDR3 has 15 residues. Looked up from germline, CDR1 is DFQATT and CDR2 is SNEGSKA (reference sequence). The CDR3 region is CSARTSGASSYEQYF. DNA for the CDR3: TGCAGTGCTAGGACTAGCGGGGCCAGCTCCTACGAGCAGTACTTC.

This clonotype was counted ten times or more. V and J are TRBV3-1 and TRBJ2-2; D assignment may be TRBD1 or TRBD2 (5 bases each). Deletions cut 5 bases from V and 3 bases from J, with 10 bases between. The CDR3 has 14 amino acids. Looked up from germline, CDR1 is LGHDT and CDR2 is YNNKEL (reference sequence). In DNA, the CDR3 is TGTGCCAGCAGCGAGGGACGGTACACCGGGGAGCTGTTTTTT. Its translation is CASSEGRYTGELFF.

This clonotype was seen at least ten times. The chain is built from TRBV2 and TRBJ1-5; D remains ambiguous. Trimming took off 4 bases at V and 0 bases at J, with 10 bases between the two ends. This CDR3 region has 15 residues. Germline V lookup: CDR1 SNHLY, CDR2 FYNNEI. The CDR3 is CASSAAGPSNQPQHF. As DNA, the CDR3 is TGTGCCAGCAGTGCGGCCGGCCCTAGCAATCAGCCCCAGCATTTT.

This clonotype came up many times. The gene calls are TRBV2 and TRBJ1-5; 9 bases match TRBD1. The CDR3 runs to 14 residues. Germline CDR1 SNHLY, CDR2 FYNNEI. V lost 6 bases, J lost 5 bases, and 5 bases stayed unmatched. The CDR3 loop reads CASSSGQGDQPQHF. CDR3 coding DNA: TGTGCCAGCAGCTCGGGACAGGGAGATCAGCCCCAGCATTTT.

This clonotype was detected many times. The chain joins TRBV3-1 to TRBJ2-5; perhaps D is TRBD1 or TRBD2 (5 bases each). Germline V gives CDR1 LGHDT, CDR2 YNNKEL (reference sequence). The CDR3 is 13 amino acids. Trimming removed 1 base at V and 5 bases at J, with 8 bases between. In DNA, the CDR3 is TGTGCCAGCAGCCAAGGGGGCGGGGAGACCCAGTACTTC. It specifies CASSQGGGETQYF.

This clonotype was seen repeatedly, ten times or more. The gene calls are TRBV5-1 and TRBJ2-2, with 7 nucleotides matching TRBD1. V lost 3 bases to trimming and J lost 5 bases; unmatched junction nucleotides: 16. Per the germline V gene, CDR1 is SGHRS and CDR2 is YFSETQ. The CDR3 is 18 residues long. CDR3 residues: CASSSVRDSLLETGELFF. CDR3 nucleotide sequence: TGCGCCAGCAGCTCTGTCCGGGACAGCCTCCTCGAAACCGGGGAGCTGTTTTTT.

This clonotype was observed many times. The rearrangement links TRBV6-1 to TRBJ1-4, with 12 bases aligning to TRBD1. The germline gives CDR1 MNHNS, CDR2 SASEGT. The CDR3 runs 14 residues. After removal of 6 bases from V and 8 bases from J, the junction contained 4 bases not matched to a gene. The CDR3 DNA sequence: TGTGCCAGCAGCGGGACAGGGGGCAGCGAAAAACTGTTTTTT. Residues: CASSGTGGSEKLFF.

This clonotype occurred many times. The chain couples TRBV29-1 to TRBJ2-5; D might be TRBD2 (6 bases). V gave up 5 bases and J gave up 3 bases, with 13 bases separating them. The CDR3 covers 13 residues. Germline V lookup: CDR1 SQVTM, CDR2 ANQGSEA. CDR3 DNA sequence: TGCAGCGTTAACCGGGAGAACGAAGAGACCCAGTACTTC. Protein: CSVNRENEETQYF.

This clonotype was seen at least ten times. In nucleotides, the CDR3 is TGTGCCTGGAGTGTACTAGGACAGGGGGCCTACAATGAGCAGTTCTTC. This sequence encodes CAWSVLGQGAYNEQFF. The chain joins TRBV30 to TRBJ2-1; 10 nucleotides line up with TRBD1. The CDR3 consists of 16 residues. V was clipped by 0 bases and J by 2 bases; unmatched bases: 4. CDR1 is GTSNPN, CDR2 SVGIG, per germline (reference sequence).

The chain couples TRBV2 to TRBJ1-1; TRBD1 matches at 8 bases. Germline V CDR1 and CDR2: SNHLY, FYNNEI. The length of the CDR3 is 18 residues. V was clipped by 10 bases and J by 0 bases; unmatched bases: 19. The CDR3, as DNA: TGTGCCATCTGTGCCAACTCCAGGGGGCTGGAGATGAACACTGAAGCTTTCTTT. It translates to CAICANSRGLEMNTEAFF. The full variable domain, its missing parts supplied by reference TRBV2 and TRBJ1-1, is EPEVTQTPSHQVTQMGQEVILRCVPISNHLYFYWYRQILGQKVEFLVSFYNNEISEKSEIFDDQFSVERPDGSNFTLKIRSTKLEDSAMYFCAICANSRGLEMNTEAFFGQGTRLTVV.

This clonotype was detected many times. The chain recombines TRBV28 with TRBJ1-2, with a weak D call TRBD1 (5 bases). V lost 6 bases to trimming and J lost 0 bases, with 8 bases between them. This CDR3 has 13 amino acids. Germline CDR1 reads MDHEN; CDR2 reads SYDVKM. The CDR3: CASRRDANYGYTF. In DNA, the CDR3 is TGTGCCAGCAGACGGGACGCTAACTATGGCTACACCTTC.

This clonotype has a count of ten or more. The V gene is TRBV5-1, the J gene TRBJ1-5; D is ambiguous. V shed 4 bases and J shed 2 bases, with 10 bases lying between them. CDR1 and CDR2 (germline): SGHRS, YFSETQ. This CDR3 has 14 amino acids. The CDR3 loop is CASSPSAGNQPQHF. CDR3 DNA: TGCGCCAGCAGCCCTTCTGCAGGCAATCAGCCCCAGCATTTT.

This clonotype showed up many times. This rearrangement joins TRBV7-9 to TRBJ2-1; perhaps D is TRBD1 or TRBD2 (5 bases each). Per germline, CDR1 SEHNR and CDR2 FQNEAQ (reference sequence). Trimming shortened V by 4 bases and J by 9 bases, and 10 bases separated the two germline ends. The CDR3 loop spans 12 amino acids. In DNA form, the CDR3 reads TGTGCCAGCAGCTGGGGGTGGAGTGAGCAGTTCTTC. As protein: CASSWGWSEQFF.

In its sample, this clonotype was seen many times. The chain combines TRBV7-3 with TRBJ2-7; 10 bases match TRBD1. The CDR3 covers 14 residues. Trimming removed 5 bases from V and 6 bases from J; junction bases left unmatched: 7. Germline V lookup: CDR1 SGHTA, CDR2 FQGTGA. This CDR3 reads CASSRTGTGAEQYF. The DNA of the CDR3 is TGTGCCAGCAGCCGAACCGGGACAGGGGCCGAGCAGTACTTC.

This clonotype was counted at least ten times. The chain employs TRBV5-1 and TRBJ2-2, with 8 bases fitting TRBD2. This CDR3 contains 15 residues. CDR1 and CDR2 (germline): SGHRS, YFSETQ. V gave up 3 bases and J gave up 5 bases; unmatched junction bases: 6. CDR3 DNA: TGCGCCAGCAGCTCGGGGGGGCCGGCTACCGGGGAGCTGTTTTTT. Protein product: CASSSGGPATGELFF.